This is a list of T cell receptor beta chains from one sample in a study of shared clonotypes between healthy human individuals. Profiled with immunoSEQ multiplex PCR; TCRdb holds only in-frame clones, not every one. The sample gives roughly 760,000 clones, less than 85% of which show up once; roughly 1.7% is in the top ten. The sample consisted of memory CD4+ T cells sorted from blood. These receptors all come from a woman in her twenties or thirties in good health. Both conserved end residues are part of each CDR3. D genes are given only for firm matches. The size field is filled for only some rows; it gives once, few, many or a size class.

v_call,clone_size,d_call,j_call,cdr3_nt,cdr3_aa
TRBV28,NA,NA,TRBJ1-2,TGTGCCAGCAGTTGGCAAGACTATGGCTACACCTTC,CASSWQDYGYTF
TRBV28,NA,NA,TRBJ1-2,TGTGCCAGCGGAAACCCAACGGGGGGGCTTGGCTACACCTTC,CASGNPTGGLGYTF
TRBV7-9,once,NA,TRBJ2-7,TGTGCCAGCAGCCGGACTGGCTACGAGCAGTACTTC,CASSRTGYEQYF
TRBV15,NA,NA,TRBJ1-5,TGTGCCACCAGCAGAGCCCCAAATCAGCCCCAGCATTTT,CATSRAPNQPQHF
TRBV2,NA,NA,TRBJ2-7,TGTGCCAGCAGCGCTCTGAGTGGAATCACCTACGAGCAGTACTTC,CASSALSGITYEQYF
TRBV5-1,NA,NA,TRBJ2-1,TGCGCCAGCAGCTTGGCCGGAAGGGTTCACAATGAGCAGTTCTTC,CASSLAGRVHNEQFF
TRBV6-1,NA,TRBD2,TRBJ2-7,TGTGCCAGCAGGAGCCTAGCGGGTTCCTACGAGCAGTACTTC,CASRSLAGSYEQYF
TRBV27,NA,TRBD2,TRBJ2-2,TGTGCCAGCAGGCGAACTAGCGGGAGGGCCGGGGAGCTGTTTTTT,CASRRTSGRAGELFF
TRBV19,NA,NA,TRBJ1-3,TGTGCCAGTAGTCCCTCCGGCTCTGGAAACACCATATATTTT,CASSPSGSGNTIYF
TRBV28,NA,NA,TRBJ1-2,TGTGCCAGCAGTTTCGCCCAGGGGAACTATGGCTACACCTTC,CASSFAQGNYGYTF
TRBV2,NA,TRBD2,TRBJ2-1,TGTGCCAGCAGCCTTACTAGCGGGAGCAGAAATGAGCAGTTCTTC,CASSLTSGSRNEQFF
TRBV6-1,NA,NA,TRBJ1-4,TGTGCCAGCAGTGAAGCGTTCGGGGCCGATGAAAAACTGTTTTTT,CASSEAFGADEKLFF
TRBV28,few,NA,TRBJ1-4,TGTGCCAGCAGTTCGTATGCAATTAGGCAGGGCGATAATGAAAAACTGTTTTTT,CASSSYAIRQGDNEKLFF
TRBV11-2,once,TRBD1,TRBJ1-4,TGTGCCAGCAGCTTAGATGTACCGGGACAGACTGAAAAACTGTTTTTT,CASSLDVPGQTEKLFF
TRBV5-4,NA,NA,TRBJ2-1,TGTGCCAGCAGCGTGGACCCCCGGAATGAGCAGTTCTTC,CASSVDPRNEQFF
TRBV19,few,TRBD2,TRBJ2-4,TGTGCCAGTAGGCCGGGGGGGTCCAAAAACATTCAGTACTTC,CASRPGGSKNIQYF
TRBV10-3,NA,NA,TRBJ1-5,TGTGCCATCAGTGAGACAGGCAATCAGCCCCAGCATTTT,CAISETGNQPQHF
TRBV28,NA,NA,TRBJ2-7,TGTGCCAGCAGTCCCTTAATATACGAGCAGTACTTC,CASSPLIYEQYF
TRBV27,NA,TRBD2,TRBJ2-7,TGTGCCAGCAGTTTGAATAGCGGGTACGAGCAGTACTTC,CASSLNSGYEQYF
TRBV15,NA,NA,TRBJ2-3,TGTGCCACCAGCAGCAGGATGAGCACAGATACGCAGTATTTT,CATSSRMSTDTQYF
TRBV19,NA,NA,TRBJ1-5,TGTGCCAGTAGTGTAAAAACCGGGCCTCAGCCCCAGCATTTT,CASSVKTGPQPQHF
TRBV6-1,NA,NA,TRBJ2-7,TGTGCCAGCAGTGAAGCGCCTGTCGGGGTAGGGGAGCAGTACTTC,CASSEAPVGVGEQYF
TRBV4-2,few,TRBD1,TRBJ2-7,TGTGCCAGCAGCCAAGATTACGGGACAGTTTACGAGCAGTACTTC,CASSQDYGTVYEQYF
TRBV19,NA,NA,TRBJ1-1,TGTGCCAGTGGCGAGACAGGGAACACTGAAGCTTTCTTT,CASGETGNTEAFF
TRBV30,NA,NA,TRBJ1-2,TGTGCCTGGACAGGACTCTCACTGGGCTATGGCTACACCTTC,CAWTGLSLGYGYTF
TRBV7-8,NA,NA,TRBJ1-1,TGTGCCAGCAGCTGGAGACAGTTGGACACTGAAGCTTTCTTT,CASSWRQLDTEAFF
TRBV27,NA,TRBD2,TRBJ2-5,TGTGCCAGCAAACCAGGGAGGGGCGGGACGGAAGAGACCCAGTACTTC,CASKPGRGGTEETQYF
TRBV5-1,NA,NA,TRBJ1-4,TGCGCCAGCAGCTTGGAGATGAATGAAAAACTGTTTTTT,CASSLEMNEKLFF
TRBV13,NA,TRBD2,TRBJ2-4,TGTGCCAGCAGCCCGCCCCGGGGGGACATTCAGTACTTC,CASSPPRGDIQYF
TRBV5-1,NA,TRBD2,TRBJ2-3,TGCGCCAGCAGCTTTCAAAGCGGGAGGGCCGGTCGGGATACGCAGTATTTT,CASSFQSGRAGRDTQYF
TRBV5-4,NA,NA,TRBJ1-4,TGTGCCAGCAGCTTGGGGATCGGCCAGGAAAATGAAAAACTGTTTTTT,CASSLGIGQENEKLFF
TRBV7-9,NA,NA,TRBJ2-2,TGTGCCAGCAGCTTATCTGAGGGAATCGTATCCACCGGGGAGCTGTTTTTT,CASSLSEGIVSTGELFF
TRBV27,NA,NA,TRBJ2-5,TGTGCCAGCAGTTTGGTGGCCCACCAAGAGACCCAGTACTTC,CASSLVAHQETQYF
TRBV30,NA,TRBD1,TRBJ2-5,TGTGCCTGGGGTGGACAGGGTCTTAGGGAGACCCAGTACTTC,CAWGGQGLRETQYF
TRBV10-3,NA,TRBD2,TRBJ2-1,TGTGCCATCAGTGAGTCAAACCATGGGACTAGCGGGAGGATCAATGAGCAGTTCTTC,CAISESNHGTSGRINEQFF
TRBV29-1,NA,TRBD2,TRBJ2-4,TGCAGCGTAGGGACTATAGGAAAAAACATTCAGTACTTC,CSVGTIGKNIQYF
TRBV5-1,NA,NA,TRBJ2-5,TGCGCCAGCAGCTTGGGAGGTCCAGAGGAGACCCAGTACTTC,CASSLGGPEETQYF
TRBV6-6,NA,NA,TRBJ2-3,TGTGCCAGCAGTTGGCGGGGCCAGGGAGATACGCAGTATTTT,CASSWRGQGDTQYF
TRBV19,NA,TRBD1,TRBJ1-1,TGTGCCAGTAGTATACAGGGGGGGAACACTGAAGCTTTCTTT,CASSIQGGNTEAFF
TRBV5-1,NA,NA,TRBJ2-7,TGCGCCAGCAAAAGAGGCAGGCTTCAGAGCTCCTACGAGCAGTACTTC,CASKRGRLQSSYEQYF
TRBV5-1,NA,NA,TRBJ2-1,TGCGCCAGCAGCCCCCGGGGCAACAATGAGCAGTTCTTC,CASSPRGNNEQFF
TRBV5-1,NA,NA,TRBJ1-5,TGCGCCAGCAGCCCGGAGACGGATCAGCCCCAGCATTTT,CASSPETDQPQHF
TRBV4-1,NA,TRBD1,TRBJ2-7,TGCGCCAGCAGCTTAGGACAGGGATACGAGCAGTACTTC,CASSLGQGYEQYF
TRBV2,NA,NA,TRBJ1-4,TGTGCCAGCAGTGATTACAGCACTAATGAAAAACTGTTTTTT,CASSDYSTNEKLFF